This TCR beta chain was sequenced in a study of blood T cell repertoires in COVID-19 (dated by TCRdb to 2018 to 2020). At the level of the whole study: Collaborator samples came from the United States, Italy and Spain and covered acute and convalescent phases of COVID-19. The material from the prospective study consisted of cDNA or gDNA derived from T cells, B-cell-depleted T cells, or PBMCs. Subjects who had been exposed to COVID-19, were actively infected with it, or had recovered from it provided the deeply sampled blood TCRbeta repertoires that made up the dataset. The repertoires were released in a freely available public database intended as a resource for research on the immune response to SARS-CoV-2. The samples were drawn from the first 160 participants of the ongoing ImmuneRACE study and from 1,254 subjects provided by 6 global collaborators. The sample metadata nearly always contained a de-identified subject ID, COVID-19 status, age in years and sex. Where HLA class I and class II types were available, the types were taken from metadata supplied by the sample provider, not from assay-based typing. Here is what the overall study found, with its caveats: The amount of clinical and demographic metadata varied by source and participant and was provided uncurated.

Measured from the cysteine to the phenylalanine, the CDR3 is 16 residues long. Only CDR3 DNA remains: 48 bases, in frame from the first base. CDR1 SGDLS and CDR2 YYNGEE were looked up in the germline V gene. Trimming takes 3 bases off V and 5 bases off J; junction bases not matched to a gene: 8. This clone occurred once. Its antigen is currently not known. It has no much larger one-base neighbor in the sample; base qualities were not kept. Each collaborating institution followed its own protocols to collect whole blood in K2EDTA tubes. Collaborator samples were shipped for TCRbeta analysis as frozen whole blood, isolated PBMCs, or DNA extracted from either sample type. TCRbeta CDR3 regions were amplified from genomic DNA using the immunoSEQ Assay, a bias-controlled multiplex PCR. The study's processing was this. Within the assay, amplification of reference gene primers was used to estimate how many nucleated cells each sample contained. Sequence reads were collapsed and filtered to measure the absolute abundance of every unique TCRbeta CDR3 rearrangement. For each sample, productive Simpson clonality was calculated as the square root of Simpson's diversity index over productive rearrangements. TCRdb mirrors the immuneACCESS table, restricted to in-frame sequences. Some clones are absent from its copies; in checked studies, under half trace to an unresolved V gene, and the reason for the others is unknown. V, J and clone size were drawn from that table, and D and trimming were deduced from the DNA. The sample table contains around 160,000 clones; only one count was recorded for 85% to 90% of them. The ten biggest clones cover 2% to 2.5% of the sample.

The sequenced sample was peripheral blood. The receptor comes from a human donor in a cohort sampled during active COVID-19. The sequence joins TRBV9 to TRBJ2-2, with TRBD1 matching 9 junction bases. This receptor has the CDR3 CASSAAGTGLTGELFF. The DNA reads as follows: TGTGCCAGCAGCGCCGCCGGGACAGGGTTAACCGGGGAGCTGTTTTTT.